This TCR beta chain was recorded in a study of blood T cell repertoires in COVID-19. Overall study context: The United States, Italy and Spain supplied acute and convalescent COVID-19 samples. Sources were T cells, B-cell-depleted T cells, or PBMCs; the material itself was cDNA or gDNA.

V was clipped by 1 base and J by 4 bases, with 10 bases between them. The CDR3 has 13 amino acids. Germline-derived CDR1 and CDR2 are GTSNPN and SVGIG (reference sequence). The authors' processing: From reference gene primer amplification, estimates of nucleated cell counts were derived. Only in-frame clones appear in the TCRdb table, and some are missing; sequencing was by immunoSEQ multiplex PCR. V and J calls and clone size are those listed in that table; D and trimming were worked out from the DNA. Seen here are around 80,000 clones, roughly 80% observed once, and the top ten hold approximately 12%.

V and J are TRBV30 and TRBJ2-5, with a tentative D call TRBD2 (6 bases). The sequence derives from a man older than 75 with acute or convalescent COVID-19. Sequencing was done on a sample of peripheral blood. CDR3 DNA: TGTGCCTGGAGTGAGGGGCGGGGAGAGACCCAGTACTTC. Translating it yields CAWSEGRGETQYF.